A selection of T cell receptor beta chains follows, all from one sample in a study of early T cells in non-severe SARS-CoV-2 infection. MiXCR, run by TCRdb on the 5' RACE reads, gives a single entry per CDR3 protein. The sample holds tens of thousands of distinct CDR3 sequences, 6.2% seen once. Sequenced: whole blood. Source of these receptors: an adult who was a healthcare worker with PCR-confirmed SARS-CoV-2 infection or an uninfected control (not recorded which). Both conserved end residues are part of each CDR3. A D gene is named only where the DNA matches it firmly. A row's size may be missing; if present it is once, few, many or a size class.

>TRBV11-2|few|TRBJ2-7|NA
TGTGCCAGCAGCTCCTCGGCGGTCCACTCCTACGAGCAGTACTTC
CASSSSAVHSYEQYF
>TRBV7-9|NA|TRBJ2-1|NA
TGTGCCAGCAGCTTAGACCAGGGGTCCTACAATGAGCAGTTCTTC
CASSLDQGSYNEQFF
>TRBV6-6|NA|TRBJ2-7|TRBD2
TGTGCCAGCAGTTGGAGCGGGGGGGCCTACGAGCAGTACTTC
CASSWSGGAYEQYF
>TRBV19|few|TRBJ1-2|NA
TGTGCCAGTCATTCCATAGGGAATAACTATGGCTACACCTTC
CASHSIGNNYGYTF
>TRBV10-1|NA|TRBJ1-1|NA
TGCGCCAGCAGTCCTTGGGGATCGCCGGAAGCTTTCTTT
CASSPWGSPEAFF
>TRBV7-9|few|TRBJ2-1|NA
TGTGCCAGCAGCCGACAGTGGCAGGCCAGCTCCTACAATGAGCAGTTCTTC
CASSRQWQASSYNEQFF
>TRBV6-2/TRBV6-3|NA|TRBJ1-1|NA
TGTGCCAGCAGTTATTCCGGGGCCCATGAAGCTTTCTTT
CASSYSGAHEAFF
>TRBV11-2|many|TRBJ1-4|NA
TGTGCCAGCAGCCCCCAGGGAAGCCGCGAAAAACTGTTTTTT
CASSPQGSREKLFF
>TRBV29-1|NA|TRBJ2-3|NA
TGCAGCGGCTGGTACAGAGATACGCAGTATTTT
CSGWYRDTQYF
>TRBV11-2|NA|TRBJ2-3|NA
TGTGCCAGCAGCTCCCACGCGTCACCTGGTGACAGAGGAGATACGCAGTATTTT
CASSSHASPGDRGDTQYF
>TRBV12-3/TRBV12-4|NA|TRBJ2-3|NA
TGTGCCAGCAGTTTACCCCGGGGGGCCGACACAGATACGCAGTATTTT
CASSLPRGADTDTQYF
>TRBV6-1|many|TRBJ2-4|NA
TGTGCCAGCAGAACAAGGGGGGACATTAACATTCAGTACTTC
CASRTRGDINIQYF
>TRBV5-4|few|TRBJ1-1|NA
TGTGCCAGCAGCTTGACAGGTACGAACACTGAAGCTTTCTTT
CASSLTGTNTEAFF
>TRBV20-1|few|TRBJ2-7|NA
TGCAGTGCTAGAGTTCAACCGGACGAGCAGTACTTC
CSARVQPDEQYF
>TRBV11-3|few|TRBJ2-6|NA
TGTGCCAGCAGCCCGGGGCCCTCTGGGGCCAACGTCCTGACTTTC
CASSPGPSGANVLTF
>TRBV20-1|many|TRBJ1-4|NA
TGCAGTGCTTACGCCGGAGGGTTAACTAATGAAAAACTGTTTTTT
CSAYAGGLTNEKLFF
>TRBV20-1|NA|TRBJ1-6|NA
TGCAGTGGCGGAGACCTCTCCTATAATTCACCCCTCCACTTT
CSGGDLSYNSPLHF
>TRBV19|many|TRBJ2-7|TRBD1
TGTGCCAGTAGCCCAGCATCGACAGGGTACTACGAGCAGTACTTC
CASSPASTGYYEQYF
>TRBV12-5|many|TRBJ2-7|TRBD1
TGTGCTAGTGGTTTGGGAGGACAGGGAATGGGAGAGCAGTACTTC
CASGLGGQGMGEQYF
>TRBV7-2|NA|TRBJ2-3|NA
TGTGCCAGCAGCCCATCTACGTCCCTGGGCACAGATACGCAGTATTTT
CASSPSTSLGTDTQYF
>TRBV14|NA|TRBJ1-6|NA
TGTGCCAGCAGCCAAGAAGGATCGGGTTACTCACCCCTCCACTTT
CASSQEGSGYSPLHF
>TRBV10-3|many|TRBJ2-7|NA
TGTGCCATCGGTAAGACCGGGGGTACCTACGAGCAGTACTTC
CAIGKTGGTYEQYF
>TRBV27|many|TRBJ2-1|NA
TGTGCCAGCAGTTTTTGGTTTAGCTCCTACAATGAGCAGTTCTTC
CASSFWFSSYNEQFF
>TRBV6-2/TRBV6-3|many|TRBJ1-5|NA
TGTGCCAGCACCTATAGCAGCCGCAATCAGCCCCAGCATTTT
CASTYSSRNQPQHF
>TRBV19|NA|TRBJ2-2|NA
TGTGCCAGTAGACCACCCACGGCAGGGAACACCGGGGAGCTGTTTTTT
CASRPPTAGNTGELFF
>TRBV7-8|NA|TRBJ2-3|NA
TGTGCCAGCAGCTTAGTGCTCGGTCCTTCAGATACGCAGTATTTT
CASSLVLGPSDTQYF
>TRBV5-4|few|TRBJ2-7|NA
TGTGCCAGCAGCGGGGCCCTGACCTACGAGCAGTACTTC
CASSGALTYEQYF
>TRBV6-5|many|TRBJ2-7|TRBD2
TGTGCCAGCAGCCGCCGGGGGGTAGAGCAGTACTTC
CASSRRGVEQYF
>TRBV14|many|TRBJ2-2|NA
TGTGCCAGCAGGTCCTTCTCTAACACCGGGGAGCTGTTTTTT
CASRSFSNTGELFF
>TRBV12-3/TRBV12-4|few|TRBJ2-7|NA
TGTGCCAGCAACGTGATTGGGGTAGGCGAGCAGTACTTC
CASNVIGVGEQYF
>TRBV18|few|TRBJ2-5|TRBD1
TGTGCCAGCTCTTACGACAGGGGCTTCCAAGAGACCCAGTACTTC
CASSYDRGFQETQYF
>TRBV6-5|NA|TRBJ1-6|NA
TGTGCCAGCAGTTACTCGCCACGACCTAATTCACCCCTCCACTTT
CASSYSPRPNSPLHF
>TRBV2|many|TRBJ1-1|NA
TGTGCCAGCAGCCCAGGGTTCGGTATAGAAGCTTTCTTT
CASSPGFGIEAFF
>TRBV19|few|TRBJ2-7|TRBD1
TGTGCCAGTAGTATAGGGGACAGGGCTTCCTACGAGCAGTACTTC
CASSIGDRASYEQYF
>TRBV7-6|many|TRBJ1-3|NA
TGTGCCAGCAGCCCACCCTTCGGGGGCGGCTTACTCTCTGGAAACACCATATATTTT
CASSPPFGGGLLSGNTIYF
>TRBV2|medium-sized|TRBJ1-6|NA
TGTGCCAGCAGCGCGGGCTTCGAAGGGGGTTCACCCCTCCACTTT
CASSAGFEGGSPLHF
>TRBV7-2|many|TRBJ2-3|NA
TGTGCCAGCAGCTCACAAGGCACAGATACGCAGTATTTT
CASSSQGTDTQYF
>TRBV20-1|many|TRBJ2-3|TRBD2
TGCAGTGCGTCGGATGCGGGGGGCCGTGGAGATACGCAGTATTTT
CSASDAGGRGDTQYF
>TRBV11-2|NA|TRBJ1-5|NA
TGTGCCAGCAGCATTAATAGCAATCAGCCCCAGCATTTT
CASSINSNQPQHF
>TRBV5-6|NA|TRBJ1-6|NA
TGTGCCAGCAGCTTCGATGGGGGGTTTGGCTCACCCCTCCACTTT
CASSFDGGFGSPLHF
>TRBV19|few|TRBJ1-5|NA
TGTGCCAGTAGTTTGGCTGAGAGGGCTGGCTATCAGCCCCAGCATTTT
CASSLAERAGYQPQHF
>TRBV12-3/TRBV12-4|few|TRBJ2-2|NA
TGTGCCAGCAATAGGGCTTCCACCGGGGAGCTGTTTTTT
CASNRASTGELFF
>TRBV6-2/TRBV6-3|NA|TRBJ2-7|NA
TGTGCCAGCAGTTATGATCCCGAGGACAGACCATCCTACGAGCAGTACTTC
CASSYDPEDRPSYEQYF
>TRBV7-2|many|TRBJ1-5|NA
TGTGCCAGCAGCTTGAATTCAGCAAATAGCAATCAGCCCCAGCATTTT
CASSLNSANSNQPQHF
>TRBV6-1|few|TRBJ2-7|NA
TGTGCCAGCAGTGAGGGGGGCAGGGTCGAGCAGTACTTC
CASSEGGRVEQYF
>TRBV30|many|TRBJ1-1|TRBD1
TGTGCCTGGAGGAACAAACCTGGGACAGGGAACACTGAAGCTTTCTTT
CAWRNKPGTGNTEAFF
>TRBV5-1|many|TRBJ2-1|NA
TGCGCCAGCAGCTTGTTTACAAAGTCCTACAATGAGCAGTTCTTC
CASSLFTKSYNEQFF
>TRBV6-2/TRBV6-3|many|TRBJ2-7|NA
TGTGCCAGCAGTTACGGACCCGAGCAGTACTTC
CASSYGPEQYF
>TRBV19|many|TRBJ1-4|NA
TGTGCCAGTAGTATAAACGGGGCAGGGGAAAAACTGTTTTTT
CASSINGAGEKLFF
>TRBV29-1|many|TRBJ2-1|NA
TGCAGCGTTGACCCCCAGGGGACGCCCAATGAGCAGTTCTTC
CSVDPQGTPNEQFF
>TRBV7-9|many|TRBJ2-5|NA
TGTGCCAGCAGCACAAGCGTTCGAGAGACCCAGTACTTC
CASSTSVRETQYF
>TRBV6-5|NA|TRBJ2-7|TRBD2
TGTGCCAGCAGTATCACCGGGACTAGCGACTACGAGCAGAACTTC
CASSITGTSDYEQNF
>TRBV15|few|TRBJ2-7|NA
TGTGCCACCAGCAGAGATGCGTACTACGAGCAGTACTTC
CATSRDAYYEQYF
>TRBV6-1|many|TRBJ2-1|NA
TGTGCCAGCAGTGAATTCGACCGATTCCATGAGCAGTTCTTC
CASSEFDRFHEQFF
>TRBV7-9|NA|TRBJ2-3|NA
TGTGCCAGCAGCTTAGCACACCCAGCGACAGATACGCAGTATTTT
CASSLAHPATDTQYF
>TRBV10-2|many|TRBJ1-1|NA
TGCGCCAGCAGTCCGAACACTGAAGCTTTCTTT
CASSPNTEAFF
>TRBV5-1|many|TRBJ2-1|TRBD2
TGCGCCAGCAAACTAGCGTCTGAGCAGTTCTTC
CASKLASEQFF
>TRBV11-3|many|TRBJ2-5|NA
TGTGCCAGCAGCTTAGATTCAGCCGTTGAGACCCAGTACTTC
CASSLDSAVETQYF
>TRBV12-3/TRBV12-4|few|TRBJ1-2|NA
TGTGCCAGCACTCCGGGACCGAGCTATGGCTACACCTTC
CASTPGPSYGYTF